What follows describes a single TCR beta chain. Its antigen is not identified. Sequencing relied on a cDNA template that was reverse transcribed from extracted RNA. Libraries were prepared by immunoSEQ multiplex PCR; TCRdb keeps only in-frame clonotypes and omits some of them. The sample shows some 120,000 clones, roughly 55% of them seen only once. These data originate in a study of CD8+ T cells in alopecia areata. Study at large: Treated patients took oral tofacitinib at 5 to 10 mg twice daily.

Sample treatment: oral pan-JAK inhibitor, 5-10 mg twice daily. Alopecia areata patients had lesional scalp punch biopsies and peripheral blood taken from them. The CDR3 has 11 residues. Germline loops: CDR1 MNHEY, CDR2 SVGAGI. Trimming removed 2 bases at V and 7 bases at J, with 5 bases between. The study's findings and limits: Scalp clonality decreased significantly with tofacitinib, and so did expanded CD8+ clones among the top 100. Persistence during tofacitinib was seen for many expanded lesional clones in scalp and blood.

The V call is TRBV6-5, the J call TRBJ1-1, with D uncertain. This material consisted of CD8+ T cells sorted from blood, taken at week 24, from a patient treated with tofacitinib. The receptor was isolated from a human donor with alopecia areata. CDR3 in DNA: TGTGCCAGCAGTTACGGGAGTGAAGCTTTCTTT. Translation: CASSYGSEAFF.